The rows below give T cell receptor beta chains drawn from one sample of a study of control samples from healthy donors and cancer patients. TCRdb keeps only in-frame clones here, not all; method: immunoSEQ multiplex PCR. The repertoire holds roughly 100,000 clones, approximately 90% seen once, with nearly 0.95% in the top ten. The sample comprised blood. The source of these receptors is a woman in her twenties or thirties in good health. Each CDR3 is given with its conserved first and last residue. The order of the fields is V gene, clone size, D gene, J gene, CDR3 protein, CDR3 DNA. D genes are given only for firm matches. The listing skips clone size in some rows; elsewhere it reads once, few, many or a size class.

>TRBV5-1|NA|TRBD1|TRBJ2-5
CASHRGTPQETQYF
TGCGCCAGCCACAGGGGCACCCCTCAAGAGACCCAGTACTTC
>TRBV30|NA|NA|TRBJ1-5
CAWSEIGLGGNQPQHF
TGTGCCTGGAGTGAGATAGGACTCGGCGGGAATCAGCCCCAGCATTTT
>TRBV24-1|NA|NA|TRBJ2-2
CATSHPGLADTGELFF
TGTGCCACCAGCCATCCGGGGTTGGCGGACACCGGGGAGCTGTTTTTT
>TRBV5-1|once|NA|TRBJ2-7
CASSLGRGASTYEQYF
TGCGCCAGCAGCTTGGGCCGGGGGGCGTCCACCTACGAGCAGTACTTC
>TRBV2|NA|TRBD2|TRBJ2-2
CASRRERQTGELFF
TGTGCCAGCAGGCGGGAGCGTCAAACCGGGGAGCTGTTTTTT
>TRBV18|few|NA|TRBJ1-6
CASSPGRADNSPLHF
TGTGCCAGCTCACCGGGGAGGGCCGATAATTCACCCCTCCACTTT
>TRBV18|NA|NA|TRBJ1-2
CASSPLRSPNYGYTF
TGTGCCAGCTCACCACTAAGATCGCCTAACTATGGCTACACCTTC
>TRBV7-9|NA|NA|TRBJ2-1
CASSPRMRGDNEQFF
TGTGCCAGCAGCCCACGGATGAGGGGTGACAATGAGCAGTTCTTC
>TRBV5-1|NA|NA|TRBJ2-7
CASSLARDNSYEQYF
TGCGCCAGCAGCTTGGCTCGGGACAACTCCTACGAGCAGTACTTC
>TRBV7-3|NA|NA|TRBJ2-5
CASSLGNSGQETQYF
TGTGCCAGCAGCTTAGGGAATAGCGGCCAAGAGACCCAGTACTTC
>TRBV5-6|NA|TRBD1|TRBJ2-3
CASSLNRGATDTQYF
TGTGCCAGCAGCCTCAACAGGGGGGCCACAGATACGCAGTATTTT
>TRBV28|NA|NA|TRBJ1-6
CASSLRVHNSPLHF
TGTGCCAGCAGCCTCCGTGTTCATAATTCACCCCTCCACTTT
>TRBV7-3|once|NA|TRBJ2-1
CASSRSSYNEQFF
TGTGCCAGCAGCAGGAGCTCCTACAATGAGCAGTTCTTC
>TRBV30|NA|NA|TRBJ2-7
CAWSASPASYEQYF
TGTGCCTGGAGCGCCTCGCCGGCATCCTACGAGCAGTACTTC
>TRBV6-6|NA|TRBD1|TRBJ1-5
CASSPGTGRDRSQPQHF
TGTGCCAGCAGTCCGGGGACAGGGAGGGATAGGAGTCAGCCCCAGCATTTT
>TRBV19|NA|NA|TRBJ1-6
CASETGLGNSPLHF
TGTGCCAGCGAAACAGGGCTGGGGAATTCACCCCTCCACTTT
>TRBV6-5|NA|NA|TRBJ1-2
CASSFRMGDGYTF
TGTGCCAGCAGTTTCCGGATGGGAGATGGCTACACCTTC
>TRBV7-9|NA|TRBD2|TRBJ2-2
CASSLGSGGTGELFF
TGTGCCAGCAGCTTAGGCAGCGGGGGAACCGGGGAGCTGTTTTTT
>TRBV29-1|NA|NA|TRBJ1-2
CSVVGYGYTF
TGCAGCGTTGTAGGCTATGGCTACACCTTC
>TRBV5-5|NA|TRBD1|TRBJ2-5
CASSPTGQETQYF
TGTGCCAGCAGCCCGACAGGGCAAGAGACCCAGTACTTC
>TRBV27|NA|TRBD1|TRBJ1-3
CASSSHTGAGNTIYF
TGTGCCAGCAGTTCCCACACAGGGGCAGGAAACACCATATATTTT
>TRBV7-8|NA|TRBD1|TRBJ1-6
CASSLETGVRNSPLHF
TGTGCCAGCAGCTTAGAGACAGGGGTCAGGAATTCACCCCTCCACTTT
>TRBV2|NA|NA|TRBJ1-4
CASRAQGTTNEKLFF
TGTGCCAGCAGAGCTCAGGGTACGACTAATGAAAAACTGTTTTTT
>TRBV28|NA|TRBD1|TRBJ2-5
CASSLRPTGVSGETQYF
TGTGCCAGCAGTTTACGTCCGACAGGGGTTTCCGGAGAGACCCAGTACTTC
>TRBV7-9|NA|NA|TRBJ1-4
CASSRLSGQSREKLFF
TGTGCCAGCAGCCGTTTGTCCGGACAGTCTAGGGAAAAACTGTTTTTT
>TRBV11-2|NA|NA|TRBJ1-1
CASIHLGDTEAFF
TGTGCCAGCATCCACTTAGGGGACACTGAAGCTTTCTTT
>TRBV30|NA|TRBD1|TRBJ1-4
CASEAAGGNEKLFF
TGTGCCTCCGAGGCAGCAGGGGGTAATGAAAAACTGTTTTTT
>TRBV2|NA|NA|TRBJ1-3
CASKLLNTGNTIYF
TGTGCCAGCAAGCTCCTGAATACAGGAAACACCATATATTTT
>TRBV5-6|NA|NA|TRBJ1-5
CASTRWGAYQPQHF
TGTGCCAGCACTCGATGGGGGGCTTATCAGCCCCAGCATTTT
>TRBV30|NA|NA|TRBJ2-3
CAWSVAGDTQYF
TGTGCCTGGAGTGTAGCGGGAGATACGCAGTATTTT
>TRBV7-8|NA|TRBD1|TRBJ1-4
CASRWTGGASEKLFF
TGTGCCAGCAGATGGACAGGGGGCGCGAGTGAAAAACTGTTTTTT
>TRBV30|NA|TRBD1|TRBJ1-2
CAWWGFGTGGKNYGYTF
TGTGCCTGGTGGGGTTTTGGGACAGGGGGCAAAAACTATGGCTACACCTTC
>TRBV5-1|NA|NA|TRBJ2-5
CASSLYSSSGETQYF
TGCGCCAGCAGCTTGTACTCTTCCTCCGGCGAGACCCAGTACTTC
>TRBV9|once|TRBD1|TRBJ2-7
CASSSRTGNSYEQYF
TGTGCCAGCAGCTCCCGGACAGGAAACTCCTACGAGCAGTACTTC
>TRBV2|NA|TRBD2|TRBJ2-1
CASTLSGLAGGEQFF
TGTGCCAGCACCTTATCCGGACTAGCGGGAGGCGAGCAGTTCTTC
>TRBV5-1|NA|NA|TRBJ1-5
CASSSEGHSNQPQHF
TGCGCCAGCAGCTCAGAGGGTCATAGCAATCAGCCCCAGCATTTT
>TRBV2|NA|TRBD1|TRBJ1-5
CASGWGDRVDQPQHF
TGTGCCAGCGGGTGGGGCGACAGGGTCGATCAGCCCCAGCATTTT
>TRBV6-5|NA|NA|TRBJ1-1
CASSRRQMNTEAFF
TGTGCCAGCAGTCGAAGACAAATGAACACTGAAGCTTTCTTT
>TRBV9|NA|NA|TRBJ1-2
CASSHTGPRGYTF
TGTGCCAGCAGTCATACAGGCCCTAGGGGCTACACCTTC